The clone carrying this T cell receptor (beta chain) appeared many times. What it binds is not known. CDR3 length: 14 residues. Germline loops: CDR1 DFQATT, CDR2 SNEGSKA (reference sequence). Trimming took off 2 bases at V and 4 bases at J, with 12 bases between the two ends. This entry comes from a study of CD8 T cells in ankylosing spondylitis. By quantitative 5'-RACE with molecular barcodes, the TCR beta libraries were made. TCRdb fed the 5' RACE reads into MiXCR, producing one record per CDR3 protein. Among about 130,000 distinct CDR3 sequences listed, about an eighth were seen once. Study-level findings and limits: Those disease-linked clones were CD8+; they were also relatively rare in peripheral blood. Prior work had noted some motif variants in reactive arthritis blood and synovial fluid. Characteristic, it appeared, of ankylosing spondylitis blood was a TCR beta motif of 7 or 8 highly homologous variants.

The specimen sequenced was blood, either unsorted or a sorted T cell fraction (not recorded which). The clonotype comes from a female donor with ankylosing spondylitis or in good health (not recorded which). The rearrangement links TRBV20-1 to TRBJ1-3, with D possibly TRBD1 on 5 matching bases. CDR3 protein: CSARSPRVGNTIYF. Written as DNA, the CDR3 is TGCAGTGCTAGATCCCCCAGGGTCGGAAACACCATATATTTT.